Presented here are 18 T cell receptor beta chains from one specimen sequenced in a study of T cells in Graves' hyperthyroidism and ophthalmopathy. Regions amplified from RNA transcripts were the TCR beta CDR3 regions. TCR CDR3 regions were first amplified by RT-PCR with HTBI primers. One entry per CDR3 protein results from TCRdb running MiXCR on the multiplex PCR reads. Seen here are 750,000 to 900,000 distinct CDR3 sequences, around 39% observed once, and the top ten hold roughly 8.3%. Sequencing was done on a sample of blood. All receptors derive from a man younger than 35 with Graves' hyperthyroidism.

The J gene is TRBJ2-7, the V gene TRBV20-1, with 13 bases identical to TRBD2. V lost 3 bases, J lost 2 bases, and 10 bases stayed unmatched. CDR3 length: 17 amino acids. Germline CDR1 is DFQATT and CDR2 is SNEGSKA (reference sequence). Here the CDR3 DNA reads TGCAGTGCTAGCCACCAGGGACTAGCGGGGCTACCCTACGAGCAGTACTTC. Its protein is CSASHQGLAGLPYEQYF.

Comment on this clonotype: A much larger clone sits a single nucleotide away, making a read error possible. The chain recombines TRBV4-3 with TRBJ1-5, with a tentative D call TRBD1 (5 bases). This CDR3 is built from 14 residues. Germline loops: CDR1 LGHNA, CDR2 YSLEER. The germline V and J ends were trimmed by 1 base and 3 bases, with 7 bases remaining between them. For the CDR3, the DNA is TGCGCCAGCAGCCAAGTCAGGGTCAATCAGCCCCAGCATTTT. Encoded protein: CASSQVRVNQPQHF.

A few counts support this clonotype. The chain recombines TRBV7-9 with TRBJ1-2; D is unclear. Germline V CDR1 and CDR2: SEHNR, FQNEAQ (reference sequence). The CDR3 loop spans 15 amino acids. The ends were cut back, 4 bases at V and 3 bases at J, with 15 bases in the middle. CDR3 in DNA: TGTGCCAGCAGCTACCCTAACACTGCGGACTATGGCTACACCTTC. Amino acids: CASSYPNTADYGYTF.

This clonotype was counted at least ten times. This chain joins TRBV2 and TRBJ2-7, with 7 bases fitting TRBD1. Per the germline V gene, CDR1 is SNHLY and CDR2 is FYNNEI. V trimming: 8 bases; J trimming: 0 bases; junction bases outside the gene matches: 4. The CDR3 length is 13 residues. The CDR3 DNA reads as TGTGCCAGCGGAACAGGGGACTCCTACGAGCAGTACTTC. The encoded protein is CASGTGDSYEQYF.

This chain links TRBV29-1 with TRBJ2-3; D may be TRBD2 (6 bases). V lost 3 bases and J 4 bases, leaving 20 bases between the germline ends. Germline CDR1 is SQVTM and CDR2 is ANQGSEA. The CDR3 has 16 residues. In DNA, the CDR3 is TGCAGCGTTGAGGTCGGGAGAGGGAGTGGCTCAGATACGCAGTATTTT. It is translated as CSVEVGRGSGSDTQYF.

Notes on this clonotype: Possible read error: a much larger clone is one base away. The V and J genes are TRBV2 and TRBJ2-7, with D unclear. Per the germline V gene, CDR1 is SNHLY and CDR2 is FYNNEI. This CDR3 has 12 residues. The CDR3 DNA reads TGTGCCGGCAGTGAACGGCCTTACGAGCAGTACTTC. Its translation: CAGSERPYEQYF.

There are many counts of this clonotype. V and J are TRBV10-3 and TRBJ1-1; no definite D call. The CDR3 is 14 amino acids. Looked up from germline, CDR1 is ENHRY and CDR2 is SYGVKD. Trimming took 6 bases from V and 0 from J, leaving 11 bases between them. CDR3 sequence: CAISRGSLNTEAFF. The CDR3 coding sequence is TGTGCCATCAGCCGAGGGTCCTTGAACACTGAAGCTTTCTTT.

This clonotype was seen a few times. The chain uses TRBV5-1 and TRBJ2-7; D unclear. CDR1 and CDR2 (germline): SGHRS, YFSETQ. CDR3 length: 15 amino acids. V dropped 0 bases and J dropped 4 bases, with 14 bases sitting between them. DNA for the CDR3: TGCGCCAGCAGCTTGGAATTTTTAATGGGGTACGAGCAGTACTTC. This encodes CASSLEFLMGYEQYF.

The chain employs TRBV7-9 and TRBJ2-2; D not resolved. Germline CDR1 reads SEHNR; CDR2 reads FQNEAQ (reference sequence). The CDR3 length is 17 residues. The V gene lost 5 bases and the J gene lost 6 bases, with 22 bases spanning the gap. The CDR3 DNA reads TGTGCCAGCAGCCTCTCGAGCTCGTCTTTCTTCTCCGGGGAGCTGTTTTTT. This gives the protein CASSLSSSSFFSGELFF.

CDR3 nucleotides: TGTGCCACCAGCAGAGATGGGGGAGCCCACGAGCAGTACTTC. Its translation is CATSRDGGAHEQYF. The rearrangement links TRBV15 to TRBJ2-7; D may be TRBD1 or TRBD2 (5 bases each). The germline CDR1 and CDR2 sequences are LNHNV and YYDKDF (reference sequence). The CDR3 is 14 amino acids. V lost 0 bases and J lost 5, with 11 bases in between.

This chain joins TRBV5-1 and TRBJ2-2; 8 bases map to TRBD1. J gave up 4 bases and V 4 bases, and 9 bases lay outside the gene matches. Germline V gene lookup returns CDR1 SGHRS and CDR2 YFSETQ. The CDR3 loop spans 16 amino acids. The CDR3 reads CASSRGQGQTTGELFF. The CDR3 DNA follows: TGCGCCAGCAGCAGAGGACAGGGCCAGACCACCGGGGAGCTGTTTTTT.

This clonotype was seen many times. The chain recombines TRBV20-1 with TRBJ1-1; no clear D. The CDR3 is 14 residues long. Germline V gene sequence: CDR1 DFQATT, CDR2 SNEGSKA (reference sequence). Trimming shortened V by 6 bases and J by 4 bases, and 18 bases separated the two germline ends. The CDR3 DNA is TGCAGTGCCAGCAGAGCCCTCCTAGGCACTGAAGCTTTCTTT. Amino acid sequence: CSASRALLGTEAFF.

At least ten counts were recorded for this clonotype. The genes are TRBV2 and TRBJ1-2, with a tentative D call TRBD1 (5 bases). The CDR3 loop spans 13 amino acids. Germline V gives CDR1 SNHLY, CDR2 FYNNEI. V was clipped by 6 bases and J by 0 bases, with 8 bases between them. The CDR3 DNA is TGTGCCAGCAGGGCGGACACTAACTATGGCTACACCTTC. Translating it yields CASRADTNYGYTF.

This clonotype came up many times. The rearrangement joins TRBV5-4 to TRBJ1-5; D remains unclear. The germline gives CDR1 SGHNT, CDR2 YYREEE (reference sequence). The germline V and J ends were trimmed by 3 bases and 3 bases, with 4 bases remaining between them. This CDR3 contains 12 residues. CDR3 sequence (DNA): TGTGCCAGCAGCTCCCACAATCAGCCCCAGCATTTT. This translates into CASSSHNQPQHF.

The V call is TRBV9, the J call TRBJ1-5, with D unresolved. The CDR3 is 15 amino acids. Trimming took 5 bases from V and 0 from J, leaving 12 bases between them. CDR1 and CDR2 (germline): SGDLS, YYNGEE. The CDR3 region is CASSSVRDSNQPQHF. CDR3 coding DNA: TGTGCCAGCAGTTCAGTGAGAGATAGCAATCAGCCCCAGCATTTT.

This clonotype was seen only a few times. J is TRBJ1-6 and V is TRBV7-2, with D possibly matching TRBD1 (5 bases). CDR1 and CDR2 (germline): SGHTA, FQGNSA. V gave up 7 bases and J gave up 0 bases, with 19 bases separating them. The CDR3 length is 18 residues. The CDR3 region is CASNLKMAGSSYNSPLHF. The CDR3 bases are TGTGCCAGCAACCTCAAGATGGCAGGGAGCTCCTATAATTCACCCCTCCACTTT.

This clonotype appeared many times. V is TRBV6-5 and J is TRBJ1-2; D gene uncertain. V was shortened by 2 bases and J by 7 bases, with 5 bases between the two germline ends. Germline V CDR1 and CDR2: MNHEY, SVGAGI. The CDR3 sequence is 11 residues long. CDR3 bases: TGTGCCAGCAGTTACATGGGTGGCTACACCTTC. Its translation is CASSYMGGYTF.

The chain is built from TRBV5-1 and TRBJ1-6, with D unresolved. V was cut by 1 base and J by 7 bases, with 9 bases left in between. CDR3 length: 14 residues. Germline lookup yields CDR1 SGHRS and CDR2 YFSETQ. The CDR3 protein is CASSLWEANSPLHF. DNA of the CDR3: TGCGCCAGCAGCTTGTGGGAGGCGAATTCACCCCTCCACTTT. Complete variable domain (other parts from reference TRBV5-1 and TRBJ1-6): KAGVTQTPRYLIKTRGQQVTLSCSPISGHRSVSWYQQTPGQGLQFLFEYFSETQRNKGNFPGRFSGRQFSNSRSEMNVSTLELGDSALYLCASSLWEANSPLHFGNGTRLTVT.